These 16 T cell receptor beta chains were all obtained from the same sample, sequenced in a study of blood T cell repertoires in COVID-19. TCRdb's copy holds only in-frame clones and misses some; the assay was immunoSEQ multiplex PCR. Altogether 150,000 to 200,000 clones are present, 70% to 90% being singletons, with the ten largest covering 1.9%. The sequenced sample consisted of peripheral blood. All receptors come from a man in his late teens or twenties who had recovered from COVID-19.

This clone is a singleton in its sample. The genes are TRBV7-2 and TRBJ2-3; 8 bases match TRBD1. Looked up from germline, CDR1 is SGHTA and CDR2 is FQGNSA. The CDR3 consists of 15 residues. V was pared by 5 bases and J by 2 bases, with 6 bases of the junction left unmatched. The CDR3 here is CASSRGTGDTDTQYF. The DNA for the CDR3 is TGTGCCAGCAGCCGGGGGACAGGAGACACAGATACGCAGTATTTT.

J is TRBJ1-1 and V is TRBV28, with 7 bases that match TRBD1. The CDR3 runs to 15 residues. Germline CDR1 and CDR2: MDHEN and SYDVKM. Trimming removed 4 bases from V and 0 bases from J; junction bases left unmatched: 5. CDR3 nucleotides: TGTGCCAGCAGTTGGACAGGACTGATGAACACTGAAGCTTTCTTT. This sequence encodes CASSWTGLMNTEAFF.

The J gene is TRBJ2-1, the V gene TRBV15; a weak D match, TRBD2 (6 bases). The ends were cut back, 0 bases at V and 7 bases at J, with 16 bases in the middle. The CDR3 is 16 residues long. Germline V lookup: CDR1 LNHNV, CDR2 YYDKDF (reference sequence). CDR3 protein: CATSREVRRLVNEQFF. In DNA form, the CDR3 reads TGTGCCACCAGCAGAGAGGTTAGGAGACTAGTAAATGAGCAGTTCTTC.

The chain has TRBV5-8 and TRBJ2-5; no firm D call. This CDR3 has 15 residues. The germline gives CDR1 SGHTS, CDR2 YDEGEE. Trimming took 0 bases from V and 0 from J, leaving 9 bases between them. The CDR3 reads CASSLEAAYQETQYF. The CDR3 region has the DNA TGTGCCAGCAGCTTGGAAGCAGCGTACCAAGAGACCCAGTACTTC.

The chain links TRBV10-3 to TRBJ1-2, with D tentatively TRBD1 (5 bases). Between the trimmed V and J ends, which lost 9 bases and 6 bases, there was a span of 20 bases. Germline loops: CDR1 ENHRY, CDR2 SYGVKD. The CDR3 has 14 amino acids. The CDR3 sequence is CAISGGRPMDGYTF. In DNA, the CDR3 is TGTGCCATAAGCGGGGGGAGGCCCATGGATGGCTACACCTTC.

J is TRBJ1-3 and V is TRBV18, with 7 positions matching TRBD1. The CDR3 runs to 14 residues. After removal of 3 bases from V and 4 bases from J, the junction contained 3 bases not matched to a gene. Germline loops: CDR1 KGHSH, CDR2 LQKENI. In nucleotides, the CDR3 is TGTGCCAGCTCACCGGGGACAGACGGAAACACCATATATTTT. It yields the protein CASSPGTDGNTIYF.

The chain couples TRBV7-2 to TRBJ2-1; 11 bases map to TRBD2. V gave up 3 bases and J gave up 3 bases; unmatched junction bases: 1. The CDR3 extends over 15 amino acids. CDR1 and CDR2 from the germline V gene are SGHTA and FQGNSA. CDR3 sequence reads: CASSFSGGGYNEQFF. DNA of the CDR3: TGTGCCAGCAGCTTTAGCGGGGGGGGCTACAATGAGCAGTTCTTC.

This chain links TRBV6-5 with TRBJ1-2; TRBD1 matches 10 bases. The CDR3 is 13 residues long. V lost 11 bases and J lost 4; bases outside the gene matches: 7. Germline CDR1 reads MNHEY; CDR2 reads SVGAGI. The CDR3 spells CAVTGGAGYGYTF. CDR3 DNA: TGTGCCGTGACAGGGGGCGCCGGCTATGGCTACACCTTC.

This chain joins TRBV19 and TRBJ2-2; D is perhaps TRBD2 (5 bases). The length of the CDR3 is 15 residues. V lost 5 bases to trimming and J lost 5 bases, with 15 bases between them. Germline V gene data show CDR1 as LNHDA and CDR2 as SQIVND (reference sequence). The CDR3 DNA follows: TGTGCCAGTAGTTCCGGGCCCCCGGGGACCGGGGAGCTGTTTTTT. Amino acids: CASSSGPPGTGELFF.

The genes are TRBV5-4 and TRBJ2-3; a weak D match, TRBD2 (6 bases). V lost 0 bases to trimming and J lost 1 base, with 15 bases between them. The CDR3 sequence is 17 residues long. From germline, CDR1 is SGHNT and CDR2 YYREEE (reference sequence). CDR3 in amino acids: CASSLGLGGVRTDTQYF. DNA for the CDR3: TGTGCCAGCAGCTTGGGGCTAGGCGGGGTCCGCACAGATACGCAGTATTTT.

The V call is TRBV4-3, the J call TRBJ2-1; D gene unclear. CDR1 is LGHNA and CDR2 is YSLEER in the germline V gene. CDR3 length equals 14 residues. Trimming left V 0 bases short and J 7 bases short, with 10 bases between. This CDR3 reads CASSQEVRSNEQFF. The CDR3 DNA is TGCGCCAGCAGCCAAGAAGTCCGGAGTAATGAGCAGTTCTTC.

This clone was seen a single time. The chain recombines TRBV5-1 with TRBJ2-7; 8 bases fit TRBD1. Germline trimming cut 4 bases from V and 2 bases from J; bases unmatched to any gene: 8. The CDR3 has 15 residues. Germline V gives CDR1 SGHRS, CDR2 YFSETQ. For the CDR3, the DNA is TGCGCCAGCAGCAGATCGGGACAGGCGCCCTACGAGCAGTACTTC. It codes for CASSRSGQAPYEQYF.

As to this clone: The junction departs from germline at one end; a sequencing error may be responsible. The chain uses TRBV7-8 and TRBJ1-1, with 10 bases that match TRBD1. The CDR3 extends over 14 amino acids. Germline assignment: CDR1 SGHVS and CDR2 FQNEAQ. DNA for the CDR3: TGTGCCAGCAGCCCTTACCGGGACAGGGGAAGTTATGACTTT. It specifies CASSPYRDRGSYDF.

The chain combines TRBV7-6 with TRBJ2-2; 10 nucleotides line up with TRBD2. Germline V lookup: CDR1 SGHVS, CDR2 FNYEAQ. The trim removed 5 bases at V and 5 bases at J, leaving 11 bases unmatched. CDR3 size: 17 residues. This CDR3 is CASSAGSSGRWTGELFF. Here the CDR3 DNA reads TGTGCCAGCAGCGCCGGCTCTAGCGGGAGATGGACCGGGGAGCTGTTTTTT.

The J gene is TRBJ2-3, the V gene TRBV2; TRBD1 aligns across 11 bases. V lost 4 bases and J lost 4; bases outside the gene matches: 4. This CDR3 contains 15 residues. The germline V gene encodes CDR1 SNHLY and CDR2 FYNNEI. For the CDR3, the DNA is TGTGCCAGCAGTGGGACAGGGGGCGGGGCAGATACGCAGTATTTT. Translating it yields CASSGTGGGADTQYF.

The chain employs TRBV5-5 and TRBJ1-6; 8 positions agree with TRBD1. The V gene's germline CDR1 is SGHKS and CDR2 YYEKEE (reference sequence). The V and J ends lost 1 base and 3 bases, in that order; junction bases with no gene match: 9. The CDR3 loop spans 18 amino acids. In DNA, the CDR3 is TGTGCCAGCAGCTTGACCGGACAGGGCCCCATCTATAATTCACCCCTCCACTTT. Translated: CASSLTGQGPIYNSPLHF.